The 21 T cell receptor beta chains below all came from one sample that was sequenced in a study of low-dose radiotherapy and immunotherapy resistance in tumors. Gene-specific TRAV and TRBV primers were used for first-strand cDNA, covering alpha and beta chains. TCRs underwent around 18 PCR cycles of amplification with a constant-region primer and V-primer adapter. Using its own MiXCR run on the reads, TCRdb lists one record per CDR3 protein. The sample has 70,000 to 90,000 distinct CDR3 sequences, 15% to 20% seen once. The time point here: before trial treatment. The sample in question was PBMCs, obtained before treatment. The receptor source for this set is a male donor with prostate cancer.

This clonotype has a count of ten or more. This chain links TRBV6-1 with TRBJ1-2; 10 positions match TRBD1. Germline V gene sequence: CDR1 MNHNS, CDR2 SASEGT. Germline trimming cut 11 bases from V and 8 bases from J; bases unmatched to any gene: 14. The CDR3 covers 14 residues. The CDR3 DNA reads TGTGCCGGAACCCCGGGACAGGGGAGGAGAGGCTACACCTTC. Protein: CAGTPGQGRRGYTF.

The sample holds many counts of this clonotype. V gene TRBV4-1 combines with J gene TRBJ2-3; tentatively, D is TRBD2 (6 bases). The CDR3 covers 13 residues. V was shortened by 1 base and J by 10 bases, with 12 bases between the two germline ends. The V gene's germline CDR1 is MGHRA and CDR2 YSYEKL. The CDR3 nucleotides read TGCGCCAGCAGCCAAGTAGGACTACACGCGCAGTATTTT. Its translation: CASSQVGLHAQYF.

This clonotype was observed many times. V is TRBV5-1 and J is TRBJ2-3; D is ambiguous. V lost 0 bases and J lost 2, with 7 bases in between. The V gene's germline CDR1 is SGHRS and CDR2 YFSETQ. The CDR3 sequence is 14 residues long. This CDR3 is CASSLEANTDTQYF. The CDR3 bases are TGCGCCAGCAGCTTGGAGGCTAACACAGATACGCAGTATTTT. The variable domain in full, with the rest retrieved from reference TRBV5-1 and TRBJ2-3, is KAGVTQTPRYLIKTRGQQVTLSCSPISGHRSVSWYQQTPGQGLQFLFEYFSETQRNKGNFPGRFSGRQFSNSRSEMNVSTLELGDSALYLCASSLEANTDTQYFGPGTRLTVL.

The sample holds many counts of this clonotype. The chain is built from TRBV9 and TRBJ2-3; D not certain. The CDR3 consists of 16 residues. Per germline, CDR1 SGDLS and CDR2 YYNGEE. The V and J ends lost 2 bases and 6 bases respectively, with 19 bases between them. CDR3 in amino acids: CASSVVGDAATDTQYF. CDR3 DNA: TGTGCCAGCAGCGTCGTTGGAGACGCTGCAACGGATACGCAGTATTTT.

The CDR3 nucleotides read TGCGCCAGCAGCTTGGACGGGATGGGCTCCTACAATGAGCAGTTCTTC. It codes for CASSLDGMGSYNEQFF. This chain connects TRBV5-1 to TRBJ2-1; a possible D gene is TRBD2 (5 bases). Germline CDR1 SGHRS, CDR2 YFSETQ. V lost 0 bases and J lost 0, with 10 bases in between. The CDR3 is 16 amino acids.

This clonotype was counted at least ten times. The chain joins TRBV5-6 to TRBJ1-5; D is possibly TRBD1 (5 bases). V gave up 5 bases and J gave up 5 bases, with 20 bases separating them. The CDR3 has 16 residues. Germline V gene data show CDR1 as SGHDT and CDR2 as YYEEEE. The CDR3, as DNA: TGTGCCAGCAGTACTTGGGGGAGCGGAAGGGATCAGCCCCAGCATTTT. Amino acid sequence: CASSTWGSGRDQPQHF.

This clonotype was seen ten or more times. The rearrangement uses TRBV30 and TRBJ2-2; no clear D. Germline V gene data show CDR1 as GTSNPN and CDR2 as SVGIG (reference sequence). The V end lost 1 base, the J end lost 2 bases, and 5 bases lay between the germline ends. This CDR3 has 13 amino acids. CDR3 loop: CAWSESNTGELFF. The CDR3 DNA is TGTGCCTGGAGTGAGTCCAACACCGGGGAGCTGTTTTTT.

Ten or more counts support this clonotype. The chain is built from TRBV27 and TRBJ2-1; D is possibly TRBD1 or TRBD2 (6 bases each). The CDR3 loop spans 13 amino acids. Germline V gene data show CDR1 as MNHEY and CDR2 as SMNVEV (reference sequence). With 6 bases removed from V and 7 bases from J, the gap between germline ends came to 13 bases. CDR3 coding DNA: TGTGCCAGCAGGAGGGGGGCCGGGAATGAGCAGTTCTTC. Amino acids: CASRRGAGNEQFF.

This clonotype was seen many times. The chain is built from TRBV18 and TRBJ1-2, with TRBD1 as a possible D gene (6 bases). The V gene lost 2 bases and the J gene lost 5 bases, with 18 bases spanning the gap. Germline loops: CDR1 KGHSH, CDR2 LQKENI. The CDR3 is 16 residues long. CDR3 protein: CASSPVRRTDVYGYTF. As DNA, the CDR3 is TGTGCCAGCTCACCAGTGAGAAGGACAGATGTTTATGGCTACACCTTC.

This clonotype was observed a few times. This chain uses TRBV18 with TRBJ1-1; D call uncertain. The CDR3 loop spans 15 amino acids. Trimming cost V 2 bases and J 6 bases, with 16 bases left between them. Germline-derived CDR1 and CDR2 are KGHSH and LQKENI. CDR3 protein: CASSPRRQSVAEAFF. CDR3 bases: TGTGCCAGCTCACCAAGACGACAATCAGTTGCTGAAGCTTTCTTT.

The rearrangement uses TRBV3-1 and TRBJ1-2; D gene uncertain. Trimming removed 4 bases at V and 3 bases at J, with 15 bases between. The CDR3 is 15 residues long. The germline V gene encodes CDR1 LGHDT and CDR2 YNNKEL (reference sequence). The DNA of the CDR3 is TGTGCCAGCAGCCGTCTAAGGGATGGGTACTATGGCTACACCTTC. Its protein is CASSRLRDGYYGYTF.

At least ten counts were recorded for this clonotype. The chain employs TRBV5-1 and TRBJ2-5; D gene uncertain. This CDR3 region has 13 residues. Per germline, CDR1 SGHRS and CDR2 YFSETQ. Trimming took off 4 bases at V and 5 bases at J, with 12 bases between the two ends. CDR3 sequence reads: CASSLTSQETQYF. The CDR3, as DNA: TGCGCCAGCAGCCTGACGTCCCAGGAGACCCAGTACTTC.

This clonotype has a count of ten or more. V is TRBV7-9 and J is TRBJ1-1; D is unclear. The germline CDR1 and CDR2 sequences are SEHNR and FQNEAQ (reference sequence). With 6 bases removed from V and 6 bases from J, the gap between germline ends came to 8 bases. The CDR3 extends over 11 amino acids. The CDR3 sequence is CASSPAAEAFF. The CDR3 DNA sequence: TGTGCCAGCAGTCCGGCCGCTGAAGCTTTCTTT. Drawing the rest from reference TRBV7-9 and TRBJ1-1, the complete variable domain is DTGVSQNPRHKITKRGQNVTFRCDPISEHNRLYWYRQTLGQGPEFLTYFQNEAQLEKSRLLSDRFSAERPKGSFSTLEIQRTEQGDSAMYLCASSPAAEAFFGQGTRLTVV.

This chain joins TRBV13 and TRBJ1-1; D is perhaps TRBD1 (5 bases). Germline CDR1 PRHDT, CDR2 FYEKMQ (reference sequence). Trimming took off 6 bases at V and 6 bases at J, with 14 bases between the two ends. The CDR3 is made up of 13 amino acids. This chain's CDR3 is CASSDAGRAEAFF. Here the CDR3 DNA reads TGTGCCAGCAGTGACGCAGGGCGAGCTGAAGCTTTCTTT.

This clonotype has just one count. The chain combines TRBV6-8 with TRBJ1-2; D possibly corresponds to TRBD1 (5 bases). Germline values: CDR1 MNHGY, CDR2 SAAAGT. V lost 5 bases and J 3 bases, leaving 13 bases between the germline ends. This CDR3 region has 14 residues. In DNA, the CDR3 is TGTGCCAGCAGTGTATCTTTGGGGGACTATGGCTACACCTTC. Amino acids: CASSVSLGDYGYTF.

This clonotype has at least ten counts. The chain uses TRBV2 and TRBJ2-5; D unclear. V lost 3 bases and J 5 bases, leaving 10 bases between the germline ends. Germline values: CDR1 SNHLY, CDR2 FYNNEI. This CDR3 region has 13 residues. CDR3 sequence (DNA): TGTGCCAGCAGTGAGGGTCTCGGGGAGACCCAGTACTTC. This gives the protein CASSEGLGETQYF.

For this clonotype: A far larger clone is a single base away, which makes a read error likely. A read error is likely, as this CDR3 ends without the conserved phenylalanine or tryptophan. The chain couples TRBV4-3 to TRBJ1-6; D not resolved. Germline V gives CDR1 LGHNA, CDR2 YSLEER. The CDR3 loop spans 15 amino acids. With 5 bases removed from V and 4 bases from J, the gap between germline ends came to 12 bases. CDR3 coding DNA: TGCGCCAGCAGCTCCTGGACGGATTATAATTCACCCCTCCACCTT. Encoded protein: CASSSWTDYNSPLHL.

This clonotype was picked up many times. The J gene is TRBJ2-1, the V gene TRBV4-1; tentatively, D is TRBD2 (5 bases). Germline lookup yields CDR1 MGHRA and CDR2 YSYEKL. This CDR3 has 15 residues. Trimming took 3 bases from V and 5 from J, leaving 14 bases between them. The CDR3 nucleotides read TGCGCCAGCAGCCAGGAGGTAAGGCTCAACAATGAGCAGTTCTTC. It codes for CASSQEVRLNNEQFF.

The CDR3 DNA follows: TGTGCCAGCAGTTTACCCCGACAGGTTCTCTGGCGTGTATATTTT. Protein sequence: CASSLPRQVLWRVYF. The V call is TRBV27, the J call TRBJ1-3; D is possibly TRBD1 (6 bases). Trimming took 2 bases from V and 14 from J, leaving 22 bases between them. The length of the CDR3 is 15 residues. The germline V gene has CDR1 MNHEY and CDR2 SMNVEV (reference sequence).

This clonotype was detected many times. The chain combines TRBV9 with TRBJ2-3; D is perhaps TRBD1 (6 bases). This CDR3 contains 14 residues. Germline CDR1 reads SGDLS; CDR2 reads YYNGEE. Trimming stripped 2 bases from V and 3 bases from J, with 10 bases between. In DNA, the CDR3 is TGTGCCAGCAGCGTTGGGACACAGACAGATACGCAGTATTTT. Encoded protein: CASSVGTQTDTQYF.

This clonotype appeared many times. The chain couples TRBV29-1 to TRBJ2-5, with 10 bases that match TRBD1. CDR3 size: 14 residues. Trimming at V came to 6 bases and at J to 4 bases, leaving 8 bases not matched to a gene. The germline CDR1 and CDR2 sequences are SQVTM and ANQGSEA. The CDR3 is CSVARDRGGETQYF. Here the CDR3 DNA reads TGCAGCGTGGCCCGGGACAGGGGAGGAGAGACCCAGTACTTC. The variable domain in full, completed from reference TRBV29-1 and TRBJ2-5, reads SAVISQKPSRDICQRGTSLTIQCQVDSQVTMMFWYRQQPGQSLTLIATANQGSEATYESGFVIDKFPISRPNLTFSTLTVSNMSPEDSSIYLCSVARDRGGETQYFGPGTRLLVL.